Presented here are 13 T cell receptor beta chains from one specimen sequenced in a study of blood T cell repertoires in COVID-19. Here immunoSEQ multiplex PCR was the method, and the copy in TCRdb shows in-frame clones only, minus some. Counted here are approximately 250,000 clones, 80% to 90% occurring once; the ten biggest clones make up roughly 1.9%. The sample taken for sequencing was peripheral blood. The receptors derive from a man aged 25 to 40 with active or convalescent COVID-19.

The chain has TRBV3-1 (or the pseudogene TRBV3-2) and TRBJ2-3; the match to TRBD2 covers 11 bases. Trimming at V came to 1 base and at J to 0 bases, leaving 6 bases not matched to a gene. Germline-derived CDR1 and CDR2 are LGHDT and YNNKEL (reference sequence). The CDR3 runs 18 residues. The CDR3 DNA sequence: TGTGCCAGCAGCCAAGCTAGCGGGGGGCCGGGTAGCACAGATACGCAGTATTTT. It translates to CASSQASGGPGSTDTQYF.

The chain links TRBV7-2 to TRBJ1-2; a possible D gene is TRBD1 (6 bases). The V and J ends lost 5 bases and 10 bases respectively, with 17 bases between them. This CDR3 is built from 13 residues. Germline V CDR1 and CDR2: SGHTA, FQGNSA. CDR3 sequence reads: CASSGGGKGHYTF. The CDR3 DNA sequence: TGTGCCAGCAGCGGTGGAGGCAAGGGACACTACACCTTC.

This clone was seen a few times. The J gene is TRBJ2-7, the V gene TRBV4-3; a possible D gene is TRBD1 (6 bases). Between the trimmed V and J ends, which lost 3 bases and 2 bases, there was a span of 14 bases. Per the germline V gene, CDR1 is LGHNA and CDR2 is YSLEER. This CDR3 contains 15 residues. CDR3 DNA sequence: TGCGCCAGCAGCCAGGGCGTGGGGGCTACCTACGAGCAGTACTTC. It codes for CASSQGVGATYEQYF.

Written as DNA, the CDR3 is TGCGCCAGCAGCTTGTACGGGAACGGTTCACCCCTCCACTTT. Its translation is CASSLYGNGSPLHF. J is TRBJ1-6 and V is TRBV5-1, with no clear D. The V gene's germline CDR1 is SGHRS and CDR2 YFSETQ. Trimming left V 1 base short and J 9 bases short, with 11 bases between. The CDR3 has 14 residues.

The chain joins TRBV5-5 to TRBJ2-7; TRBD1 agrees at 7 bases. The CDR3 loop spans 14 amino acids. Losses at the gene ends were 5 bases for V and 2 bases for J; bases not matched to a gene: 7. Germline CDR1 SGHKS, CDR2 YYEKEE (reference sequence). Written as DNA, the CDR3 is TGTGCCAGCAGTCCCGGGACAGAAGCCTACGAGCAGTACTTC. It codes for CASSPGTEAYEQYF. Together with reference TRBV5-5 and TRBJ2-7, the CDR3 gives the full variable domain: DAGVTQSPTHLIKTRGQQVTLRCSPISGHKSVSWYQQVLGQGPQFIFQYYEKEERGRGNFPDRFSARQFPNYSSELNVNALLLGDSALYLCASSPGTEAYEQYFGPGTRLTVT.

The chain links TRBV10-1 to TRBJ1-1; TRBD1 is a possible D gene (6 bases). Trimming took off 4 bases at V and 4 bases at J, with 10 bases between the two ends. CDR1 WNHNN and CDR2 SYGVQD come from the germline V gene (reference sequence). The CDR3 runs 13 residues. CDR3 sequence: CASSATGFTEAFF. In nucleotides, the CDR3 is TGCGCCAGCAGTGCTACAGGGTTCACTGAAGCTTTCTTT.

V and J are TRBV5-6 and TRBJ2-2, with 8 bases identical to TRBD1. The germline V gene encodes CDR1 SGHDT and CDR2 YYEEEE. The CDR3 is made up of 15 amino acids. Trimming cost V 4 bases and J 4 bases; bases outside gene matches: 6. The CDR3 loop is CASSPGQGGTGELFF. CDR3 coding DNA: TGTGCCAGCAGCCCCGGACAGGGTGGCACCGGGGAGCTGTTTTTT.

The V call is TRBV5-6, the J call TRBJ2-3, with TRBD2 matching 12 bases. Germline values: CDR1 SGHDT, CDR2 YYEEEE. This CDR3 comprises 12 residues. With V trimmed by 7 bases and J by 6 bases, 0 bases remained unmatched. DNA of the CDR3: TGTGCCAGCGGGACTAGCGGGGATACGCAGTATTTT. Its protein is CASGTSGDTQYF.

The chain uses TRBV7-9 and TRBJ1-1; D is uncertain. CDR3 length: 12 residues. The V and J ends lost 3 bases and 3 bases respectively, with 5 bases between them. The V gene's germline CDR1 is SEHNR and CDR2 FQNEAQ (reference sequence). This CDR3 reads CASSFPYTEAFF. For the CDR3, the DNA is TGTGCCAGCAGCTTCCCCTACACTGAAGCTTTCTTT.

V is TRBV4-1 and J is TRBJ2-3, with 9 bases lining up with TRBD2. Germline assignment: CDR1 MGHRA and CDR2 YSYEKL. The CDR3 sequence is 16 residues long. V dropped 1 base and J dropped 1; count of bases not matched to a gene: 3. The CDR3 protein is CASSQVPSGGTDTQYF. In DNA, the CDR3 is TGCGCCAGCAGCCAAGTGCCTAGCGGGGGCACAGATACGCAGTATTTT.

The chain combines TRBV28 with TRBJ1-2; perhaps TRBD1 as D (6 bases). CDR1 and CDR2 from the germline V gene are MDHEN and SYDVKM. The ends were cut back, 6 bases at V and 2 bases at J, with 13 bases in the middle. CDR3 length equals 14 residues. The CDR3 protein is CASSSTGNNYGYTF. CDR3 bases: TGTGCCAGCAGCTCTACAGGGAACAACTATGGCTACACCTTC.

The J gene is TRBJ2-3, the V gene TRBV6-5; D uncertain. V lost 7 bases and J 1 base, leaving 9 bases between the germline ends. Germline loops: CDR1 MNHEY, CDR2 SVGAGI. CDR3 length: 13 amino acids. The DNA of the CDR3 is TGTGCCAGCAAGCGCGTCCGCACAGATACGCAGTATTTT. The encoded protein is CASKRVRTDTQYF.

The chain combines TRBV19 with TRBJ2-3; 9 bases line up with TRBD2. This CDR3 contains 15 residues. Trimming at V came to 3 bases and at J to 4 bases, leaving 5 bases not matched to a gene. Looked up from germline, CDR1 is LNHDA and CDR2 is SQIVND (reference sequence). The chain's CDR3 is CASSMLAGGPDTQYF. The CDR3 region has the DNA TGTGCCAGTAGTATGCTGGCGGGGGGGCCAGATACGCAGTATTTT. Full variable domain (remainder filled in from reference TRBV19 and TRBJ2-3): DGGITQSPKYLFRKEGQNVTLSCEQNLNHDAMYWYRQDPGQGLRLIYYSQIVNDFQKGDIAEGYSVSREKKESFPLTVTSAQKNPTAFYLCASSMLAGGPDTQYFGPGTRLTVL.